This T cell receptor beta chain was captured by sequencing in a study of CD8+CD57+ T cells in acquired aplastic anemia. The V and J ends lost 3 bases and 5 bases respectively, with 21 bases between them. The CDR3 is made up of 16 amino acids. The germline gives CDR1 SGHRS, CDR2 YFSETQ. The study profiled TCR beta VDJ and CDR3 using genomic DNA as template. TCRdb passed the reads through MiXCR, listing each CDR3 protein once. The sample has under 200,000 distinct CDR3 sequences; just under 45% are singletons. The rearrangement links TRBV5-1 to TRBJ2-7, with D possibly matching TRBD2 (7 bases). The sequence was obtained from a human donor in good health. The sample comprised sorted CD4+, CD8+, or CD8+CD57+ T cells (not recorded which) from PBMCs. Written as DNA, the CDR3 is TGCGCCAGCAGCTGGGGGAGGGGGGTTGTGCCCCACGAGCAGTACTTC. Protein: CASSWGRGVVPHEQYF.